These T cell receptor beta chains were read from a single sample in a study of blood T cells in healthy people across ages. TCRdb redid the calling of the 5' RACE reads with MiXCR, one entry per CDR3 protein. The sample lists about 1 million distinct CDR3 sequences, less than 50% occurring once. Sequenced: blood. The receptors here all came from a woman aged 60-70 years in good health. CDR3s include the opening cysteine and the closing phenylalanine or tryptophan. The D gene is left open where the match is weak. Clone sizes are given selectively: once, few, many, or a class where the clone is expanded.

CDR3 length: 19; clone size: -; D gene: TRBD1; J gene: TRBJ2-5; V gene: TRBV6-2/TRBV6-3; CDR3 DNA: TGTGCCAGCAGTTATATCGCGGACAGGGGGTTAGACAACCAAGAGACCCAGTACTTC; CDR3 protein: CASSYIADRGLDNQETQYF
CDR3 length: 15; clone size: -; D gene: TRBD2; J gene: TRBJ2-7; V gene: TRBV9; CDR3 DNA: TGTGCCAGCAGCGCGTCTAGCGGGCCAACCTACGAGCAGTACTTC; CDR3 protein: CASSASSGPTYEQYF
CDR3 length: 14; clone size: -; D gene: -; J gene: TRBJ2-5; V gene: TRBV7-6; CDR3 DNA: TGTGCCAGCAGCTTAGAACCAGCCATGGAGACCCAGTACTTC; CDR3 protein: CASSLEPAMETQYF
CDR3 length: 14; clone size: once; D gene: TRBD1; J gene: TRBJ2-7; V gene: TRBV9; CDR3 DNA: TGTGCCAGCAGCGGACAGGGGGCCTCGGACGAGCAGTACTTC; CDR3 protein: CASSGQGASDEQYF
CDR3 length: 13; clone size: -; D gene: TRBD1; J gene: TRBJ1-4; V gene: TRBV20-1; CDR3 DNA: TGCAGTGCTCGACAGGGCCTTAATGAAAAACTGTTTTTT; CDR3 protein: CSARQGLNEKLFF
CDR3 length: 13; clone size: -; D gene: TRBD2; J gene: TRBJ2-7; V gene: TRBV10-2; CDR3 DNA: TGCGCCAGCCAAGGACTAGCGGCCCTCGAGCAGTACTTC; CDR3 protein: CASQGLAALEQYF
CDR3 length: 15; clone size: few; D gene: TRBD2; J gene: TRBJ2-1; V gene: TRBV27; CDR3 DNA: TGTGCCAGCATGTCAAGCGGGAGGGCCTACAATGAGCAGTTCTTC; CDR3 protein: CASMSSGRAYNEQFF
CDR3 length: 13; clone size: few; D gene: -; J gene: TRBJ2-1; V gene: TRBV29-1; CDR3 DNA: TGCAGCATGGCTCGTTTTGGGGTCTACGAGCAGTTCTTC; CDR3 protein: CSMARFGVYEQFF
CDR3 length: 17; clone size: -; D gene: TRBD2; J gene: TRBJ2-3; V gene: TRBV24-1; CDR3 DNA: TGTGCCACCAGTGATTTTGGGACTAGCGGGACGGGGGATACGCAGTATTTT; CDR3 protein: CATSDFGTSGTGDTQYF
CDR3 length: 13; clone size: -; D gene: -; J gene: TRBJ1-1; V gene: TRBV5-1; CDR3 DNA: TGCGCCAGCAGCTTGGCCGGGGTTCAATCGGCTTTCTTT; CDR3 protein: CASSLAGVQSAFF
CDR3 length: 16; clone size: -; D gene: -; J gene: TRBJ1-5; V gene: TRBV6-1; CDR3 DNA: TGTGCCAGCAGTGAAATTAGGGGGAAGGGGAATCAGCCCCAGCATTTT; CDR3 protein: CASSEIRGKGNQPQHF
CDR3 length: 14; clone size: -; D gene: TRBD1; J gene: TRBJ1-2; V gene: TRBV20-1; CDR3 DNA: TGCAGTGCTAATAAAGACAGGGACCACTATGGCTACACCTTC; CDR3 protein: CSANKDRDHYGYTF
CDR3 length: 14; clone size: -; D gene: TRBD2; J gene: TRBJ2-7; V gene: TRBV29-1; CDR3 DNA: TGCAGCGTTAACGGACTAGCGCGATCCTACGAGCAGTACTTC; CDR3 protein: CSVNGLARSYEQYF
CDR3 length: 15; clone size: few; D gene: -; J gene: TRBJ2-1; V gene: TRBV10-3; CDR3 DNA: TGTGCCATCAGTGCAGGTGGACAGACCTACAATGAGCAGTTCTTC; CDR3 protein: CAISAGGQTYNEQFF
CDR3 length: 17; clone size: -; D gene: -; J gene: TRBJ1-4; V gene: TRBV6-5; CDR3 DNA: TGTGCCAGCAGTTACTCGATCGGGGGACTTGGAAATGAAAAACTGTTTTTT; CDR3 protein: CASSYSIGGLGNEKLFF
CDR3 length: 12; clone size: -; D gene: -; J gene: TRBJ2-1; V gene: TRBV29-1; CDR3 DNA: TGCAGCGTTGGGGCGGGAACTAATGAGCAGTTCTTC; CDR3 protein: CSVGAGTNEQFF